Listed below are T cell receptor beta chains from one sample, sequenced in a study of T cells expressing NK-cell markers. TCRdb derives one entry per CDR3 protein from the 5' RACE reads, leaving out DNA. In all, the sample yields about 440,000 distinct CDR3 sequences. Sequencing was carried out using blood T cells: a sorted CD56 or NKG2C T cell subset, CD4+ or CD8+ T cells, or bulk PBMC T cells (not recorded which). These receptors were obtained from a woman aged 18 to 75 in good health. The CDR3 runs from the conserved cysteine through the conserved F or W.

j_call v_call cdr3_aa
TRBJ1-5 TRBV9 CASSVGGAIGQPQHF
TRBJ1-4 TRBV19 CASSIFGGGEKLFF
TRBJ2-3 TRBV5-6 CASSLWGASDTQYF
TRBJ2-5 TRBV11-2 CASSAEGPGLGVETQYF
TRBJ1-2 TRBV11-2 CASSLQSGIGYGYTF
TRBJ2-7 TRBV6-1 CATDIRSGDYEQYF
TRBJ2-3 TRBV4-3 CASSQPATSGGATDTQYF
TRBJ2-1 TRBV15 CATSRERAGGEDEQFF
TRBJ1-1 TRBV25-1 CASSPLGGRNTEAFF
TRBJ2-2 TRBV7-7 CASSTRTGTGELFF
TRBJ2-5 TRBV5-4 CASSITGTSGPAETQYF
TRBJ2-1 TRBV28 CASSESGSSYNEQFF
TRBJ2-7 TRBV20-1 CSASIKTRSSYEQYF
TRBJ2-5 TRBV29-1 CSVEGGDTETQYF
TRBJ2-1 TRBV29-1 CSVSGTDSTSNEQFF
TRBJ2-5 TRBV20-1 CSALNRGDPQETQYF
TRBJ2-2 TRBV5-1 CASRGWTGVNTGELFF
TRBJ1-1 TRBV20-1 CSASIRAGEAFF
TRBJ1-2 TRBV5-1 CASSLEGYGYTF
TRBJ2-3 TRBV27 CASSRGLASDTQYF
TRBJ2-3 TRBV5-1 CASSFSQTSGTDTQYF
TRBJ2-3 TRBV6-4 CASSEGAGGRTDTQYF
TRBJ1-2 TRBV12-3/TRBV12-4 CASSWGSGRADGYTF
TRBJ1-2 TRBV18 CASSAGQGQGYTF
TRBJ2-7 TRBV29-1 CSVSGTLDYEQYF
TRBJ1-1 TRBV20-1 CSASAPGTEAFF
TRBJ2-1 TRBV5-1 CASRRQGHNEQFF
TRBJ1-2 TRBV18 CASSPQEALNYGYTF
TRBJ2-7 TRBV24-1 CATSSGTSYEQYF
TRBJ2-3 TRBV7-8 CASSSGANIPLDTQYF
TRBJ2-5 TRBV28 CASLTGGLETQYF
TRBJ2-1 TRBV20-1 CSARGGTSGRNEQFF
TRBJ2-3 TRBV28 CASTVTDTQYF
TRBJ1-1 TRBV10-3 CAISEGDEAFF
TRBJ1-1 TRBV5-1 CASSFSMNTKAFF
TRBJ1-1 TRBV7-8 CASVQGDITEAFF
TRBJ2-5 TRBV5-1 CASSLVASSGQETQYF
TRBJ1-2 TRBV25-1 CASSEGTDNYGYTF
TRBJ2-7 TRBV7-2 CASSLAPPTSGSALEQYF
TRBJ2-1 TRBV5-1 CASSPGTSGGTEVEFF
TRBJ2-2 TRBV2 CASSFRTIRAGELFF
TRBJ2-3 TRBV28 CASSPVPRADTQYF
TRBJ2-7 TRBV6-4 CASRRRKYEQYF
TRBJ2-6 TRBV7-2 CASSFSSGRSGANVLTF
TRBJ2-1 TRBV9 CASSVASSINEQFF
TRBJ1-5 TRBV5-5 CASSLGPEFYSNQPQHF
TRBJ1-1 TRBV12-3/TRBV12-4 CASSLRGGAAEAFF
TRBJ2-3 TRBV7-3 CASSRTSGTPADTQYF
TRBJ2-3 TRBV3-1 CASSQSSWTSEIDTQYF
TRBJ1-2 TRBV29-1 CSVRRGGGGYTF
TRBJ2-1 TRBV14 CASSQSDRNYNEQFF